These 32 T cell receptor beta chains share one sample of origin, sequenced in a study of blood T cell repertoires in COVID-19. The repertoire was sequenced with immunoSEQ multiplex PCR; TCRdb's copy has only in-frame clones and lacks some. The sample records hundreds of thousands of clones, roughly 88% being singletons. Sequences were obtained from PBMCs or T cells enriched from blood (not recorded which). The receptor source for this set is a woman in her thirties or forties with acute COVID-19.

The J gene is TRBJ2-7, the V gene TRBV4-2, with 15 nucleotides matching TRBD2. CDR3 length: 17 residues. Germline V gene data show CDR1 as LGHNA and CDR2 as YNFKEQ. After removal of 4 bases from V and 1 base from J, the junction contained 5 bases not matched to a gene. CDR3 in DNA: TGTGCCAGCAGCCCAGGACTAGCGGGGGGGGAATCCTACGAGCAGTACTTC. Its protein is CASSPGLAGGESYEQYF.

A few counts support this clone. The V and J genes are TRBV5-1 and TRBJ2-1, with 7 bases fitting TRBD2. This CDR3 has 14 residues. CDR1 SGHRS and CDR2 YFSETQ come from the germline V gene. V shed 0 bases, J shed 9 bases, and the junction held 6 bases outside the gene matches. The CDR3 spells CASSLEVREGEQFF. In nucleotides, the CDR3 is TGCGCCAGCAGCTTGGAAGTCAGGGAGGGTGAGCAGTTCTTC.

V is TRBV6-5 and J is TRBJ2-3; 10 nucleotides line up with TRBD2. The V segment lost 9 bases and the J segment 2 bases; nucleotides outside the gene matches: 5. The CDR3 has 14 residues. The germline CDR1 and CDR2 sequences are MNHEY and SVGAGI. CDR3 in amino acids: CASRTSGYTDTQYF. The CDR3 nucleotides are TGTGCCAGTAGGACTAGCGGTTACACAGATACGCAGTATTTT.

J is TRBJ2-5 and V is TRBV25-1; D is unresolved. Trimming shortened V by 2 bases and J by 1 base, and 14 bases separated the two germline ends. The germline CDR1 and CDR2 sequences are MGHDK and SYGVNS. This CDR3 is built from 16 residues. CDR3 residues: CASSEPLPGGQETQYF. The DNA of the CDR3 is TGTGCCAGCAGTGAACCCTTACCTGGCGGCCAAGAGACCCAGTACTTC.

V gene TRBV6-1 combines with J gene TRBJ1-5, with D unclear. Trimming left V 5 bases short and J 9 bases short, with 20 bases between. CDR3 length: 15 amino acids. Germline V gene lookup returns CDR1 MNHNS and CDR2 SASEGT. The CDR3 loop is CASSLYEDTPPPQHF. The CDR3 nucleotides read TGTGCCAGCAGTCTCTATGAGGATACTCCCCCGCCCCAGCATTTT.

CDR3: CASSPVLLSGTGNYGYTF. CDR3 DNA sequence: TGTGCCAGCTCACCGGTATTGCTCTCCGGGACAGGGAACTATGGCTACACCTTC. The V and J genes are TRBV18 and TRBJ1-2, with 9 bases identical to TRBD1. V dropped 3 bases and J dropped 2; count of bases not matched to a gene: 13. This CDR3 is built from 18 residues. Germline CDR1 is KGHSH and CDR2 is LQKENI.

The V and J genes are TRBV6-5 and TRBJ1-2; 8 bases are shared with TRBD1. The CDR3 is 15 residues long. V trimming: 2 bases; J trimming: 4 bases; junction bases outside the gene matches: 6. Germline values: CDR1 MNHEY, CDR2 SVGAGI. CDR3 residues: CASSYQGAVGYGYTF. The CDR3 region has the DNA TGTGCCAGCAGTTACCAGGGGGCGGTAGGCTATGGCTACACCTTC.

This chain uses TRBV18 with TRBJ1-2; D not resolved. Germline CDR1 reads KGHSH; CDR2 reads LQKENI. V was cut by 2 bases and J by 5 bases, with 12 bases left in between. The CDR3 loop spans 14 amino acids. CDR3 region: CASSPSSQVYGYTF. As DNA, the CDR3 is TGTGCCAGCTCACCAAGTAGTCAGGTATATGGCTACACCTTC. The full variable domain, in which reference TRBV18 and TRBJ1-2 provide the parts outside the CDR3, is NAGVMQNPRHLVRRRGQEARLRCSPMKGHSHVYWYRQLPEEGLKFMVYLQKENIIDESGMPKERFSAEFPKEGPSILRIQQVVRGDSAAYFCASSPSSQVYGYTFGSGTRLTVV.

This chain joins TRBV27 and TRBJ1-6, with a tentative D call TRBD1 (6 bases). V gave up 5 bases and J gave up 5 bases, with 13 bases separating them. CDR1 and CDR2 from the germline V gene are MNHEY and SMNVEV (reference sequence). The CDR3 runs 15 residues. The CDR3 coding sequence is TGTGCCAGCAGTACGGGAAGGGGGAATAATTCACCCCTCCACTTT. Protein sequence: CASSTGRGNNSPLHF.

This rearrangement joins TRBV6-5 to TRBJ2-7, with TRBD1 as a possible D gene (6 bases). This CDR3 has 13 residues. CDR1 is MNHEY, CDR2 SVGAGI, per germline. Deletions cut 8 bases from V and 2 bases from J, with 13 bases between. DNA for the CDR3: TGTGCCAGCCATGGGACAACCCCCTACGAGCAGTACTTC. Its translation: CASHGTTPYEQYF.

The chain uses TRBV5-4 and TRBJ2-7, with 9 bases matching TRBD2. The CDR3 runs 16 residues. After removal of 0 bases from V and 3 bases from J, the junction contained 7 bases not matched to a gene. The germline V gene has CDR1 SGHNT and CDR2 YYREEE (reference sequence). CDR3 sequence reads: CASSLDLAGAYYEQYF. In nucleotides, the CDR3 is TGTGCCAGCAGCTTGGATTTAGCGGGGGCTTACTACGAGCAGTACTTC.

To note about this clone: This sample includes further DNA sequences coding for the same CDR3. This sequence joins TRBV5-6 and TRBJ2-5, with 7 bases that match TRBD1. CDR1 is SGHDT and CDR2 is YYEEEE in the germline V gene. The trim removed 4 bases at V and 5 bases at J, leaving 5 bases unmatched. The CDR3 consists of 13 residues. The CDR3 is CASSGTGVETQYF. Written as DNA, the CDR3 is TGTGCCAGCAGCGGAACAGGGGTCGAGACCCAGTACTTC.

The chain has TRBV19 and TRBJ2-2; TRBD1 matches at 8 bases. The V and J ends lost 5 bases and 1 base, in that order; junction bases with no gene match: 6. This CDR3 has 16 amino acids. CDR1 is LNHDA, CDR2 SQIVND, per germline (reference sequence). CDR3 nucleotide sequence: TGTGCCAGTAGTTCCAACGACAGGGGGAACACCGGGGAGCTGTTTTTT. It specifies CASSSNDRGNTGELFF.

This clone is a singleton in its sample. The V gene is TRBV12-5, the J gene TRBJ2-1; no definite D call. V was shortened by 0 bases and J by 0 bases, with 15 bases between the two germline ends. This CDR3 comprises 18 residues. Germline V gene sequence: CDR1 LGHNT, CDR2 FRNRAP. CDR3 sequence reads: CASGLVRDGESSYNEQFF. The CDR3 nucleotides are TGTGCTAGTGGTTTGGTACGAGATGGAGAGAGCTCCTACAATGAGCAGTTCTTC.

The count of this clone is one. This chain links TRBV9 with TRBJ2-1; D not resolved. Germline lookup yields CDR1 SGDLS and CDR2 YYNGEE. This CDR3 has 14 amino acids. The V end lost 0 bases, the J end lost 5 bases, and 9 bases lay between the germline ends. CDR3 coding DNA: TGTGCCAGCAGCGTAGGGGCTTCACACAATGAGCAGTTCTTC. This translates into CASSVGASHNEQFF.

V gene TRBV18 combines with J gene TRBJ2-1, with D perhaps matching TRBD1 (5 bases). The germline gives CDR1 KGHSH, CDR2 LQKENI. Trimming took 2 bases from V and 5 from J, leaving 10 bases between them. This CDR3 region has 14 residues. CDR3 nucleotides: TGTGCCAGCTCACCAGGGGCCGGAAACAATGAGCAGTTCTTC. Protein product: CASSPGAGNNEQFF.

This CDR3 reads CASSVKLAGRVTEAFF. The CDR3 DNA reads as TGTGCCAGCAGCGTAAAGTTGGCAGGGAGGGTTACTGAAGCTTTCTTT. The V and J genes are TRBV9 and TRBJ1-1, with a tentative D call TRBD1 (5 bases). This CDR3 spans 16 amino acids. Germline CDR1 is SGDLS and CDR2 is YYNGEE. V gave up 1 base and J gave up 5 bases, with 18 bases separating them. The full variable domain, its missing parts supplied by reference TRBV9 and TRBJ1-1, is DSGVTQTPKHLITATGQRVTLRCSPRSGDLSVYWYQQSLDQGLQFLIQYYNGEERAKGNILERFSAQQFPDLHSELNLSSLELGDSALYFCASSVKLAGRVTEAFFGQGTRLTVV.

This chain connects TRBV11-2 to TRBJ2-7; the match to TRBD2 covers 9 bases. Germline values: CDR1 SGHAT, CDR2 FQNNGV. This CDR3 spans 15 amino acids. Trimming cost V 1 base and J 2 bases; bases outside gene matches: 3. The CDR3: CASSLGRGGTYEQYF. Written as DNA, the CDR3 is TGTGCCAGCAGCTTAGGGCGGGGGGGAACCTACGAGCAGTACTTC.

The rearrangement links TRBV7-9 to TRBJ2-7, with TRBD1 matching 12 bases. The CDR3 totals 18 residues. V gave up 5 bases and J gave up 7 bases; unmatched junction bases: 18. CDR1 is SEHNR and CDR2 is FQNEAQ in the germline V gene (reference sequence). In nucleotides, the CDR3 is TGTGCCAGCAGCCATCAACCGGGACAGGGGGCGAGAGATCGGGAGCAGTACTTC. This gives the protein CASSHQPGQGARDREQYF.

The chain recombines TRBV4-1 with TRBJ2-5; unclear D gene. Germline V lookup: CDR1 MGHRA, CDR2 YSYEKL. The CDR3 totals 15 residues. The V and J ends lost 4 bases and 5 bases respectively, with 17 bases between them. The CDR3 sequence is CASSLTDLVPETQYF. CDR3 bases: TGCGCCAGCAGCCTCACCGACCTAGTACCGGAGACCCAGTACTTC.

This chain joins TRBV7-8 and TRBJ1-4; a possible D gene is TRBD1 (5 bases). Germline V gene data show CDR1 as SGHVS and CDR2 as FQNEAQ. CDR3 size: 15 residues. Trimming cost V 2 bases and J 4 bases, with 11 bases left between them. The CDR3 DNA sequence: TGTGCCAGCAGCTTACTAACAGGATTTAATGAAAAACTGTTTTTT. Translation: CASSLLTGFNEKLFF.

This clone was observed a single time. The chain joins TRBV27 to TRBJ1-1; D is perhaps TRBD1 (5 bases). Between the trimmed V and J ends, which lost 2 bases and 3 bases, there was a span of 10 bases. Germline CDR1 and CDR2: MNHEY and SMNVEV (reference sequence). The CDR3 loop spans 14 amino acids. The CDR3 protein is CASSLLGGDTEAFF. The CDR3 coding sequence is TGTGCCAGCAGTTTACTTGGGGGGGACACTGAAGCTTTCTTT.

This chain links TRBV5-4 with TRBJ2-3; 8 bases align to TRBD2. CDR1 is SGHNT, CDR2 YYREEE, per germline (reference sequence). The ends lost 4 bases at V and 7 bases at J; junction bases unmatched: 8. The CDR3 is 14 residues long. CDR3: CASSTGTSPYTQYF. The CDR3 DNA is TGTGCCAGCAGCACCGGGACTAGTCCGTATACGCAGTATTTT.

The chain is built from TRBV6-5 and TRBJ2-7, with 7 bases fitting TRBD1. Losses at the gene ends were 5 bases for V and 5 bases for J; bases not matched to a gene: 12. Looked up from germline, CDR1 is MNHEY and CDR2 is SVGAGI. This CDR3 spans 15 amino acids. CDR3 residues: CASSKNHRGPHEQYF. Written as DNA, the CDR3 is TGTGCCAGCAGTAAAAACCACAGGGGTCCCCACGAGCAGTACTTC.

This clone has only a few counts. This chain uses TRBV28 with TRBJ1-4; TRBD1 aligns across 10 bases. With V trimmed by 3 bases and J by 8 bases, 9 bases remained unmatched. The CDR3 is 16 amino acids. Germline values: CDR1 MDHEN, CDR2 SYDVKM. The CDR3 region is CASSLSTGGAGEKLFF. CDR3 bases: TGTGCCAGCAGTTTGTCGACAGGGGGCGCCGGGGAAAAACTGTTTTTT.

The CDR3 nucleotides read TGTGCCAGTAGTGCGGACAGGTGGTCCTACGAGCAGTACTTC. This gives the protein CASSADRWSYEQYF. This rearrangement joins TRBV19 to TRBJ2-7, with 7 bases identical to TRBD1. This CDR3 has 14 residues. Looked up from germline, CDR1 is LNHDA and CDR2 is SQIVND (reference sequence). V was pared by 5 bases and J by 1 base, with 5 bases of the junction left unmatched.

This clone has more than one count but fewer than ten. This rearrangement joins TRBV7-2 to TRBJ2-5; no firm D call. The CDR3 extends over 14 amino acids. Germline V gene data show CDR1 as SGHTA and CDR2 as FQGNSA. V was trimmed by 4 bases and J by 5 bases, leaving 14 bases between them. The CDR3 DNA sequence: TGTGCCAGCAGCTCCACTAATAGTGGGGAGACCCAGTACTTC. It translates to CASSSTNSGETQYF.

The chain uses TRBV19 and TRBJ1-5; D gene ambiguous. Looked up from germline, CDR1 is LNHDA and CDR2 is SQIVND (reference sequence). The length of the CDR3 is 13 residues. Trimming took 1 base from V and 7 from J, leaving 8 bases between them. CDR3 in DNA: TGTGCCAGTAGTATAGTAGCCTGGCAGCCCCAGCATTTT. It encodes CASSIVAWQPQHF.

In nucleotides, the CDR3 is TGTGCCAGCAGTGTCACAGGTTCAGATACGCAGTATTTT. Its translation: CASSVTGSDTQYF. The gene calls are TRBV7-2 and TRBJ2-3; D perhaps matches TRBD1 (5 bases). The germline CDR1 and CDR2 sequences are SGHTA and FQGNSA. The CDR3 spans 13 residues. V lost 6 bases to trimming and J lost 4 bases, with 11 bases between them.

The chain recombines TRBV7-2 with TRBJ2-1, with TRBD2 matching over 9 bases. This CDR3 contains 17 residues. Looked up from germline, CDR1 is SGHTA and CDR2 is FQGNSA. V was clipped by 6 bases and J by 7 bases; unmatched bases: 16. The CDR3 DNA is TGTGCCAGCAGAAAACGCCCCCCGGCTAGCGGGGCAAATGAGCAGTTCTTC. Protein product: CASRKRPPASGANEQFF.

The rearrangement joins TRBV6-5 to TRBJ2-5, with D perhaps TRBD2 (6 bases). Germline values: CDR1 MNHEY, CDR2 SVGAGI. V lost 2 bases to trimming and J lost 5 bases, with 15 bases between them. This CDR3 contains 15 residues. The DNA of the CDR3 is TGTGCCAGCAGTTACAGGGCGGCTGCGGGGGAGACCCAGTACTTC. It translates to CASSYRAAAGETQYF.

The J gene is TRBJ2-7, the V gene TRBV5-1; 7 bases are a match to TRBD2. In germline, CDR1 is SGHRS, CDR2 YFSETQ. V was clipped by 0 bases and J by 1 base; unmatched bases: 1. The CDR3 is 14 amino acids. The CDR3 spells CASSLAGRSYEQYF. In nucleotides, the CDR3 is TGCGCCAGCAGCTTGGCCGGGAGGTCCTACGAGCAGTACTTC. Supplemented by reference TRBV5-1 and TRBJ2-7, the full variable domain reads KAGVTQTPRYLIKTRGQQVTLSCSPISGHRSVSWYQQTPGQGLQFLFEYFSETQRNKGNFPGRFSGRQFSNSRSEMNVSTLELGDSALYLCASSLAGRSYEQYFGPGTRLTVT.